Shown below are 9 T cell receptor beta chains from a single sample sequenced in a study of blood T cells in healthy people across ages. Sample-barcoded 5' priming and a J-beta primer mix drove a second PCR of roughly 6 to 12 cycles. TCRdb reprocessed the 5' RACE reads with MiXCR, giving one entry per CDR3 protein. This sample carries more than 1,400,000 distinct CDR3 sequences, approximately 38% of them seen once, and the ten largest clones take 7.9%. The specimen was blood. The source is a woman between 18 and 29 years old in good health.

The V call is TRBV2, the J call TRBJ1-1; D possibly corresponds to TRBD1 (5 bases). V was cut by 10 bases and J by 0 bases, with 12 bases left in between. The CDR3 has 13 residues. CDR1 and CDR2 from the germline V gene are SNHLY and FYNNEI. The CDR3 DNA sequence: TGTGCCATCAAAGAGGGGATGAACACTGAAGCTTTCTTT. Translation: CAIKEGMNTEAFF.

This chain joins TRBV2 and TRBJ2-2; TRBD2 aligns across 8 bases. This CDR3 comprises 15 residues. The germline V gene has CDR1 SNHLY and CDR2 FYNNEI. Unmatched junction bases numbered 6, after V lost 6 bases and J lost 3 bases. CDR3 DNA sequence: TGTGCCAGCAGCACACTAGCGGAAGACACCGGGGAGCTGTTTTTT. Residues: CASSTLAEDTGELFF.

The rearrangement joins TRBV28 to TRBJ2-5; D could derive from TRBD1 or TRBD2 (6 bases each). The CDR3 loop spans 13 amino acids. Germline CDR1 and CDR2: MDHEN and SYDVKM. V dropped 9 bases and J dropped 4 bases, with 15 bases sitting between them. In nucleotides, the CDR3 is TGTGCCAGTTCGGGGGCGCTGGGAGAGACCCAGTACTTC. Amino acid sequence: CASSGALGETQYF.

The chain combines TRBV20-1 with TRBJ2-5, with D tentatively TRBD1 or TRBD2 (7 bases each). Trimming took off 0 bases at V and 2 bases at J, with 16 bases between the two ends. This CDR3 has 16 residues. Germline lookup yields CDR1 DFQATT and CDR2 SNEGSKA (reference sequence). The CDR3 DNA reads as TGCAGTGCTAGAGATTGGCAGGGGGGGCCACAAGAGACCCAGTACTTC. It yields the protein CSARDWQGGPQETQYF.

The chain has TRBV30 and TRBJ1-2; no clear D gene. Trimming removed 0 bases at V and 7 bases at J, with 6 bases between. This CDR3 contains 11 residues. Germline loops: CDR1 GTSNPN, CDR2 SVGIG (reference sequence). DNA of the CDR3: TGTGCCTGGAGTGTACATGGTGGCTACACCTTC. This encodes CAWSVHGGYTF.

This sequence joins TRBV20-1 and TRBJ2-1, with D possibly TRBD1 on 6 matching bases. V dropped 3 bases and J dropped 10 bases, with 13 bases sitting between them. The CDR3 runs 12 residues. The germline CDR1 and CDR2 sequences are DFQATT and SNEGSKA (reference sequence). In DNA form, the CDR3 reads TGCAGTGCTAGGCAGGGGTTCTACGAGCAGTTCTTC. As protein: CSARQGFYEQFF.

This clonotype was counted ten times or more. The chain combines TRBV4-1 with TRBJ2-3; TRBD2 is a possible D gene (6 bases). Germline CDR1 is MGHRA and CDR2 is YSYEKL. CDR3 size: 13 residues. V was pared by 4 bases and J by 4 bases, with 9 bases between. In DNA form, the CDR3 reads TGCGCCAGCAGCCCTTTAGCGGCAGATACGCAGTATTTT. Its protein product is CASSPLAADTQYF.

This clonotype was counted ten times or more. This rearrangement joins TRBV29-1 to TRBJ1-2; D not certain. The CDR3 loop spans 13 amino acids. Trimming removed 6 bases from V and 0 bases from J, with 11 bases in between. Germline V CDR1 and CDR2: SQVTM, ANQGSEA. CDR3 amino acids: CSVGQEANYGYTF. The CDR3 DNA reads TGCAGCGTCGGGCAGGAAGCTAACTATGGCTACACCTTC.

V usage is TRBV10-3 and J usage is TRBJ1-6, with D hard to call. The CDR3 contains 13 residues. V was clipped by 9 bases and J by 8 bases, with 14 bases between them. Germline V gives CDR1 ENHRY, CDR2 SYGVKD. DNA of the CDR3: TGTGCCATTGCCCCGGGAGCTGATTCACCCCTCCACTTT. It specifies CAIAPGADSPLHF.